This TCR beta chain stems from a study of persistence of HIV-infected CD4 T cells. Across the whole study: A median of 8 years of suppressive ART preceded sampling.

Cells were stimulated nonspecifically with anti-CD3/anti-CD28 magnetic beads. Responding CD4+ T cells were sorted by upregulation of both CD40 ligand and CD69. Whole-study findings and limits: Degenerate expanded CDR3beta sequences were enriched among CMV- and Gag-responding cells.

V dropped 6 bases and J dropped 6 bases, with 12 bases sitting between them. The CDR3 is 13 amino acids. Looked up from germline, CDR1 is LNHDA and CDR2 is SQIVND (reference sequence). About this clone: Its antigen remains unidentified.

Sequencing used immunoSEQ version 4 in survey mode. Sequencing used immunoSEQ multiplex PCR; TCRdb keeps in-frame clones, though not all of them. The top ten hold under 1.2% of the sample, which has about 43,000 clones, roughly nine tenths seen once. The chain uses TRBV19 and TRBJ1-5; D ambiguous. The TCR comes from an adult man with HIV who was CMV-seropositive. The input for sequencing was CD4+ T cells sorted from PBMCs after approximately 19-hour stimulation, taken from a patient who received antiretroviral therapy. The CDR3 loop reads CASSGIFSQPQHF. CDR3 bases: TGTGCCAGTAGCGGAATATTCAGTCAGCCCCAGCATTTT.